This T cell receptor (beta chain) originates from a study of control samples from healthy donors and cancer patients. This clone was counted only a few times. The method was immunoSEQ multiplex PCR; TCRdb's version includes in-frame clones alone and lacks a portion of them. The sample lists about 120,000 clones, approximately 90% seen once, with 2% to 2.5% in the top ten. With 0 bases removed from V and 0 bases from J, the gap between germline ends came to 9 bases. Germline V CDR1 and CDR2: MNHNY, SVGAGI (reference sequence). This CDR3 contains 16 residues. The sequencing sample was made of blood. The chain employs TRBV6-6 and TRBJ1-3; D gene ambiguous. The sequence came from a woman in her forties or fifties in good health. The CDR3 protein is CASSYSRLHSGNTIYF. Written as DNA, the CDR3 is TGTGCCAGCAGTTACTCAAGGTTACACTCTGGAAACACCATATATTTT.